Below are 11 T cell receptor beta chains sequenced from a single sample in a study of response to subunit inactivated influenza vaccine. TCRdb reanalysed the RT-PCR reads using MiXCR and keeps one entry per CDR3 protein. The sample holds 700,000 to 800,000 distinct CDR3 sequences; less than 20% are singletons and the top ten take roughly a tenth. Sequencing was performed on PBMCs from blood, taken 5 days after vaccination. These receptors originate from a man in his fifties or sixties who received an inactivated influenza vaccine.

This clonotype has a count of ten or more. The chain joins TRBV5-1 to TRBJ1-1; no clear D. The CDR3 length is 13 residues. The V and J ends lost 4 bases and 10 bases respectively, with 17 bases between them. Germline assignment: CDR1 SGHRS and CDR2 YFSETQ. The CDR3 bases are TGCGCCAGCAGCCCGAAGGACGGCGACGGAGCTTTCTTT. Translating gives CASSPKDGDGAFF.

V gene TRBV9 combines with J gene TRBJ2-5, with 10 bases aligning to TRBD2. The germline V gene encodes CDR1 SGDLS and CDR2 YYNGEE. V lost 0 bases, J lost 1 base, and 3 bases stayed unmatched. CDR3 length equals 16 residues. The CDR3 DNA reads TGTGCCAGCAGCGTAGTGCCTAGCGGGAGCCAAGAGACCCAGTACTTC. It translates to CASSVVPSGSQETQYF.

This clonotype was counted only a few times. CDR3 sequence reads: CASSLAGREGPEQFF. CDR3 coding DNA: TGCGCCAGCAGCTTGGCAGGGCGGGAGGGCCCTGAGCAGTTCTTC. The chain joins TRBV5-1 to TRBJ2-1, with TRBD2 identical over 9 bases. V shed 0 bases and J 9 bases; nucleotides not matched to a gene: 7. CDR3 size: 15 residues. Germline lookup yields CDR1 SGHRS and CDR2 YFSETQ.

This clonotype has just a few counts. The rearrangement uses TRBV20-1 and TRBJ2-1, with D perhaps being TRBD1 or TRBD2 (7 bases each). The CDR3 extends over 15 amino acids. Trimming left V 5 bases short and J 6 bases short, with 20 bases between. CDR1 DFQATT and CDR2 SNEGSKA come from the germline V gene (reference sequence). CDR3 DNA: TGCAGTGCTCCGAGGGAGGGGGCGCGTAGCAATGAGCAGTTCTTC. This codes for CSAPREGARSNEQFF.

This chain links TRBV20-1 with TRBJ2-7; 13 bases are shared with TRBD2. CDR1 is DFQATT, CDR2 SNEGSKA, per germline (reference sequence). Trimming at V came to 7 bases and at J to 4 bases, leaving 7 bases not matched to a gene. The CDR3 has 14 amino acids. Written as DNA, the CDR3 is TGCAGTGTCATGAGACTAGCGGGAGGTTACGAGCAGTACTTC. It is translated as CSVMRLAGGYEQYF.

This clonotype was detected only a few times. The chain's CDR3 is CASSVGGSVEQYF. For the CDR3, the DNA is TGTGCCAGCAGCGTAGGGGGTTCGGTCGAGCAGTACTTC. The chain recombines TRBV9 with TRBJ2-7; D not certain. The CDR3 covers 13 residues. V lost 0 bases, J lost 6 bases, and 10 bases lay in between. From germline, CDR1 is SGDLS and CDR2 YYNGEE.

This rearrangement joins TRBV10-2 to TRBJ2-1; 11 positions agree with TRBD2. The V and J ends lost 5 bases and 15 bases, in that order; junction bases with no gene match: 12. The CDR3 is made up of 14 amino acids. Germline CDR1 WSHSY, CDR2 SAAADI. The chain's CDR3 is CASSKLAGDSKGFF. In DNA, the CDR3 is TGCGCCAGCAGTAAACTAGCGGGGGACAGCAAAGGGTTCTTC.

This clonotype was seen a handful of times. This rearrangement joins TRBV12-3 or TRBV12-4 to TRBJ2-7, with TRBD2 identical over 12 bases. This CDR3 has 17 amino acids. The V and J ends lost 5 bases and 0 bases, in that order; junction bases with no gene match: 8. CDR3 region: CASSQGGLAGLSYEQYF. The CDR3 DNA is TGTGCCAGCAGTCAAGGGGGACTAGCGGGTCTCTCCTACGAGCAGTACTTC.

This clonotype was detected only a few times. This chain connects TRBV7-3 to TRBJ2-5, with 10 positions matching TRBD1. Germline lookup yields CDR1 SGHTA and CDR2 FQGTGA. Unmatched junction bases numbered 9, after V lost 4 bases and J lost 4 bases. The CDR3 runs to 16 residues. The CDR3 reads CASSWGGTGAGETQYF. Here the CDR3 DNA reads TGTGCCAGCAGCTGGGGGGGGACAGGGGCTGGAGAGACCCAGTACTTC. Supplemented by reference TRBV7-3 and TRBJ2-5, the full variable domain reads GAGVSQTPSNKVTEKGKYVELRCDPISGHTALYWYRQSLGQGPEFLIYFQGTGAADDSGLPNDRFFAVRPEGSVSTLKIQRTERGDSAVYLCASSWGGTGAGETQYFGPGTRLLVL.

The chain is built from TRBV28 and TRBJ2-7; weak D call: TRBD1 (7 bases). CDR1 and CDR2 (germline): MDHEN, SYDVKM. The germline V and J ends were trimmed by 6 bases and 5 bases, with 14 bases remaining between them. There are 13 residues in the CDR3. Here the CDR3 DNA reads TGTGCCAGCAGCCGCGGGACAGAAGACGAGCAGTACTTC. Protein product: CASSRGTEDEQYF.

The table lists this clonotype with a few counts. The rearrangement uses TRBV7-2 and TRBJ2-7, with D maybe TRBD1 (6 bases). Germline assignment: CDR1 SGHTA and CDR2 FQGNSA. CDR3 size: 14 residues. Trimming removed 5 bases from V and 2 bases from J, with 13 bases in between. CDR3: CASSPTTGTYEQYF. DNA of the CDR3: TGTGCCAGCAGCCCAACTACAGGGACCTACGAGCAGTACTTC.